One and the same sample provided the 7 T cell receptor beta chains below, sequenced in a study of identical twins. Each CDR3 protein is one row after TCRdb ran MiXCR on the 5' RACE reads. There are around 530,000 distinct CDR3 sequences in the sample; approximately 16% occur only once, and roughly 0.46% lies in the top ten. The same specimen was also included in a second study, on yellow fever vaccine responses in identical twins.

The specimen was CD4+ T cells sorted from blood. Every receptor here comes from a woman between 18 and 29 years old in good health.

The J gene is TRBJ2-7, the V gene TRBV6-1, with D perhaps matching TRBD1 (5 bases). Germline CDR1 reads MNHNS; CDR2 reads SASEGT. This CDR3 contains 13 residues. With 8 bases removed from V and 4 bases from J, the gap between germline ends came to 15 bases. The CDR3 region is CASWTRPPYEQYF. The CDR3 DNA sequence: TGTGCCAGCTGGACACGACCACCTTACGAGCAGTACTTC.

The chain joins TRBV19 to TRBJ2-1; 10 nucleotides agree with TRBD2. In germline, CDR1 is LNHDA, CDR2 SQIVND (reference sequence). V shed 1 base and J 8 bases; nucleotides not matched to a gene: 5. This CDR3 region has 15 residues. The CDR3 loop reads CASSIGLAGEDEQFF. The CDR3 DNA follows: TGTGCCAGTAGTATAGGGCTAGCGGGAGAGGATGAGCAGTTCTTC.

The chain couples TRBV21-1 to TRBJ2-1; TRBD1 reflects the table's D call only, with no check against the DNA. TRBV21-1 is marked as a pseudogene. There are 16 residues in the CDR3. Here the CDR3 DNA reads TGTGCCAGCAGCCCCGAGGGGGCAGAGAAATACAATGAGCAGTTCTTC. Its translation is CASSPEGAEKYNEQFF.

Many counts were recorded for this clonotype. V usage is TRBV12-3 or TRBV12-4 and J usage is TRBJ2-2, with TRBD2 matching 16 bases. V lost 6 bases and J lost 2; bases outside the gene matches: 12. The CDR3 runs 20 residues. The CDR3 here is CASSPRGLAGGIKNTGELFF. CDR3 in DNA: TGTGCCAGCAGCCCCAGGGGACTAGCGGGAGGGATTAAAAACACCGGGGAGCTGTTTTTT.

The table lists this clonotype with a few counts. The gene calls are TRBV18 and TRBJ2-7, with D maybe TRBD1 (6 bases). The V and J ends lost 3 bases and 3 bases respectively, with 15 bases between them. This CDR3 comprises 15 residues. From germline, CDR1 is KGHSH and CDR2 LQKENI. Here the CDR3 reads CASSPFNRANYEQYF. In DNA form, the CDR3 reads TGTGCCAGCTCACCCTTCAACAGGGCGAACTACGAGCAGTACTTC.

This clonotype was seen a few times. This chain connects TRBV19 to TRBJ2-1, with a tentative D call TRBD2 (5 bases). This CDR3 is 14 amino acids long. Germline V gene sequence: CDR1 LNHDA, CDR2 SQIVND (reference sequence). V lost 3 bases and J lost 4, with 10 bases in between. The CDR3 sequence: CASSMREWYNEQFF. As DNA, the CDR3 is TGTGCCAGTAGTATGAGGGAGTGGTACAATGAGCAGTTCTTC.

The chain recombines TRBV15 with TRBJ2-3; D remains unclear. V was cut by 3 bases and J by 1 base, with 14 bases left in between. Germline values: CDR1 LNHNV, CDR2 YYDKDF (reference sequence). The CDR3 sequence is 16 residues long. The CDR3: CATSSQSLSRTDTQYF. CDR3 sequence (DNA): TGTGCCACCAGCAGCCAAAGCTTGTCCCGCACAGATACGCAGTATTTT.